One and the same sample provided the 4 T cell receptor beta chains below, sequenced in a study of T-cell reconstitution after alpha-beta-depleted transplantation in children. For TCRbeta, the library was prepared with unique molecular identifiers. TCRdb processed the PCR reads anew with MiXCR; each CDR3 protein has one entry. The data hold about 58,000 distinct CDR3 sequences, with approximately 46% observed a single time. The sample was PBMCs, mostly from graft donor cells, taken 360 days after TCRalphabeta/CD19-depleted stem cell transplant. All receptors derive from a male patient aged 10 to 17 who had a stem cell transplant for acute lymphoblastic leukemia, so the T cells may come from the graft donor.

The V and J genes are TRBV10-1 and TRBJ2-1, with a tentative D call TRBD2 (5 bases). V lost 0 bases, J lost 7 bases, and 13 bases lay in between. Germline V gene data show CDR1 as WNHNN and CDR2 as SYGVQD (reference sequence). This CDR3 is built from 15 residues. CDR3 bases: TGCGCCAGCAGTGAGTCGGGAGCTTCGAGAAATGAGCAGTTCTTC. Encoded protein: CASSESGASRNEQFF.

The chain links TRBV12-3 or TRBV12-4 to TRBJ2-2; 9 bases are a match to TRBD1. The CDR3 totals 16 residues. The V segment lost 3 bases and the J segment 0 bases; nucleotides outside the gene matches: 2. The CDR3 region is CASSLGQGPNTGELFF. CDR3 nucleotides: TGTGCCAGCAGTTTGGGACAGGGACCGAACACCGGGGAGCTGTTTTTT.

The chain recombines TRBV6-5 with TRBJ2-5; no firm D call. Germline V lookup: CDR1 MNHEY, CDR2 SVGAGI. V lost 4 bases, J lost 5 bases, and 8 bases lay in between. CDR3 length: 12 residues. The CDR3 DNA is TGTGCCAGCAGTTCTGAGAGGGAGACCCAGTACTTC. Its translation is CASSSERETQYF.

CDR3: CASSAGLALLVEQYF. As DNA, the CDR3 is TGTGCCAGCAGTGCCGGACTAGCCCTACTAGTCGAGCAGTACTTC. This chain joins TRBV6-1 and TRBJ2-7, with 8 bases fitting TRBD2. Germline V CDR1 and CDR2: MNHNS, SASEGT. CDR3 size: 15 residues. V lost 4 bases, J lost 6 bases, and 11 bases stayed unmatched.